This T cell receptor (beta chain) derives from a study of cytomegalovirus exposure and HLA in healthy donors. About the study: HLA-typed donors were the source of roughly 80 million unique TCRs held in an early data release. Study results and limitations: A later examination showed that TCR association rates differed by HLA locus, with DRB1 most and HLA-C fewest.

Points on this clone: The antigen is unknown.

PCR involved 60 Vbeta and 13 Jbeta primers. Assay used: immunoSEQ multiplex PCR; TCRdb lists only in-frame clones, some missing. The table shows 200,000 to 250,000 clones, with about 75% occurring only once. After removal of 6 bases from V and 10 bases from J, the junction contained 9 bases not matched to a gene. Germline V gene data show CDR1 as KGHSH and CDR2 as LQKENI. This CDR3 contains 13 residues. As for the donors, each was a healthy bone marrow donor. V gene TRBV18 combines with J gene TRBJ2-1, with 7 bases identical to TRBD2. The sample was PBMCs. The clonotype comes from a man between 18 and 29 years old in good health and CMV-seronegative. The CDR3 DNA reads TGTGCCAGCTCCTTAGCGGGTGAGGGAGAGCAGTTCTTC. Translated, it gives CASSLAGEGEQFF.